The rows below give T cell receptor beta chains drawn from one sample of a study of Ad26.COV2.S vaccination and SARS-CoV-2 variants. Repertoires were generated with immunoSEQ multiplex PCR, while TCRdb's copy carries only in-frame clones and drops some. The sample lists 300,000 to 500,000 clones, roughly nine tenths occurring once. The sequenced sample was peripheral blood, obtained in a trial of Ad26.COV2.S vaccine versus placebo. The receptors were gathered from a person aged 18-65 years who received the Ad26.COV2.S COVID-19 vaccine or a placebo. Each CDR3 is given with its conserved first and last residue. D genes are given only for firm matches. Part of the rows lack a size; the others show once, few, many or a class for expanded clones.

d_call: TRBD2
clone_size: -
j_call: TRBJ2-1
v_call: TRBV4-2
cdr3_nt: TGTGCCAGCAGCCAAGATGCAGCGGGGGGGCTGTACGATGAGCAGTTCTTC
cdr3_aa: CASSQDAAGGLYDEQFF

d_call: TRBD1
clone_size: many
j_call: TRBJ2-2
v_call: TRBV4-1
cdr3_nt: TGCGCCAGCAGCCAAGTAGGCAGGACAGGGGACACCGGGGAGCTGTTTTTT
cdr3_aa: CASSQVGRTGDTGELFF

d_call: -
clone_size: -
j_call: TRBJ1-3
v_call: TRBV18
cdr3_nt: TGTGCCAGCTCGCCAGACACAGTCTCTGGAAACACCATATATTTT
cdr3_aa: CASSPDTVSGNTIYF

d_call: TRBD1
clone_size: -
j_call: TRBJ1-1
v_call: TRBV7-9
cdr3_nt: TGTGCCAGCAGCTTTCAACAGGGGTTCAGCGCTGAAGCTTTCTTT
cdr3_aa: CASSFQQGFSAEAFF

d_call: TRBD1
clone_size: -
j_call: TRBJ2-7
v_call: TRBV2
cdr3_nt: TGTGCCAGCATCAAGAACGCCGGGACAGGGGGCTCCGGGCAGTACTTC
cdr3_aa: CASIKNAGTGGSGQYF

d_call: -
clone_size: -
j_call: TRBJ2-7
v_call: TRBV6-6
cdr3_nt: TGTGCCAGCAGGCCCTCCGGGATTCGGAAGTACGAGCAGTACTTC
cdr3_aa: CASRPSGIRKYEQYF

d_call: -
clone_size: -
j_call: TRBJ2-2
v_call: TRBV13
cdr3_nt: TGTGCCAGAAAGGGAAGCTCCGGGGAGCTGTTTTTT
cdr3_aa: CARKGSSGELFF

d_call: -
clone_size: -
j_call: TRBJ1-6
v_call: TRBV7-9
cdr3_nt: TGTGCCAGCGGCGGGGCCCCAGGGAATTCACCCCTCCACTTT
cdr3_aa: CASGGAPGNSPLHF

d_call: TRBD2
clone_size: -
j_call: TRBJ2-3
v_call: TRBV14
cdr3_nt: TGTGCCAGCAGCCAACGAGCCGCGACTAGCGGATTAACAGATACGCAGTATTTT
cdr3_aa: CASSQRAATSGLTDTQYF

d_call: TRBD2
clone_size: once
j_call: TRBJ2-3
v_call: TRBV6-2/TRBV6-3
cdr3_nt: TGTGCCAGCAGTCACTTAGCGGGGGGGCCTCCAGATACGCAGTATTTT
cdr3_aa: CASSHLAGGPPDTQYF

d_call: -
clone_size: -
j_call: TRBJ1-2
v_call: TRBV5-1
cdr3_nt: TGCGCCAGCAGAAGTGGGAGTTCCTATGGCTACACCTTC
cdr3_aa: CASRSGSSYGYTF

d_call: -
clone_size: -
j_call: TRBJ2-7
v_call: TRBV20-1
cdr3_nt: TGCAGTGCTAGTTTTCTAGGGGATACCCTCTACGAGCAGTACTTC
cdr3_aa: CSASFLGDTLYEQYF

d_call: -
clone_size: -
j_call: TRBJ2-7
v_call: TRBV4-1
cdr3_nt: TGCGCCAGCAGCCAAGATGACGGAGCCTACGAGCAGTACTTC
cdr3_aa: CASSQDDGAYEQYF

d_call: TRBD1
clone_size: -
j_call: TRBJ2-1
v_call: TRBV11-3
cdr3_nt: TGTGCCAGCAGCCTCTCGAGACAGGGGGCCTACAATGAGCAGTTCTTC
cdr3_aa: CASSLSRQGAYNEQFF

d_call: TRBD1
clone_size: many
j_call: TRBJ1-6
v_call: TRBV6-6
cdr3_nt: TGTGCCAGCAGGCCTGGACAGGCCTATAATTCACCCCTCCACTTT
cdr3_aa: CASRPGQAYNSPLHF

d_call: -
clone_size: -
j_call: TRBJ1-1
v_call: TRBV5-4
cdr3_nt: TGTGCCAGCAGCCTCCAGGGGAGGAACACTGAAGCTTTCTTT
cdr3_aa: CASSLQGRNTEAFF

d_call: TRBD1
clone_size: once
j_call: TRBJ2-1
v_call: TRBV6-2/TRBV6-3
cdr3_nt: TGTGCCAGCAGTTACACCTCGACAGGGGGCGGCTCCAATGAGCAGTTCTTC
cdr3_aa: CASSYTSTGGGSNEQFF

d_call: TRBD2
clone_size: -
j_call: TRBJ2-2
v_call: TRBV5-5
cdr3_nt: TGTGCCAGCAGCTTGGTTTACAGCGGGGGACCCGGGGAGCTGTTTTTT
cdr3_aa: CASSLVYSGGPGELFF

d_call: -
clone_size: once
j_call: TRBJ2-5
v_call: TRBV11-1
cdr3_nt: TGTGCCAGCAGCCTCAACCCGACAGCCGCGTGGGAGACCCAGTACTTC
cdr3_aa: CASSLNPTAAWETQYF

d_call: TRBD1
clone_size: -
j_call: TRBJ2-4
v_call: TRBV25-1
cdr3_nt: TGTGCCAGCAGTGATCAAACAGGGGTCATAGCCAAAAACATTCAGTACTTC
cdr3_aa: CASSDQTGVIAKNIQYF

d_call: -
clone_size: -
j_call: TRBJ1-1
v_call: TRBV11-2
cdr3_nt: TGTGCCAGCAGCTCTCAGCCGAACACTGAAGCTTTCTTT
cdr3_aa: CASSSQPNTEAFF

d_call: TRBD1
clone_size: few
j_call: TRBJ1-2
v_call: TRBV5-6
cdr3_nt: TGTGCCAGCAGTTCTAACAGGGGTGGCTATGGCTACACCTTC
cdr3_aa: CASSSNRGGYGYTF

d_call: -
clone_size: -
j_call: TRBJ2-7
v_call: TRBV5-5
cdr3_nt: TGTGCCAGCAGCTCCGATAAGGGATTGGCCTACGAGCAGTACTTC
cdr3_aa: CASSSDKGLAYEQYF

d_call: -
clone_size: -
j_call: TRBJ1-1
v_call: TRBV6-5
cdr3_nt: TGTGCCAGCAGTTACCCCGGGCAGGGAGAAGCTTTCTTT
cdr3_aa: CASSYPGQGEAFF

d_call: -
clone_size: -
j_call: TRBJ2-3
v_call: TRBV4-2
cdr3_nt: TGTGCCAGCAGCCAAGATCGGGCCGTTACGCAGTATTTT
cdr3_aa: CASSQDRAVTQYF

d_call: TRBD1
clone_size: many
j_call: TRBJ1-2
v_call: TRBV11-2
cdr3_nt: TGTGCCAGCAGCCCAGGGACAGGGAATGGCTACACCTTC
cdr3_aa: CASSPGTGNGYTF

d_call: -
clone_size: -
j_call: TRBJ1-3
v_call: TRBV5-1
cdr3_nt: TGCGCCAGCAGCTTGGACGGATCTGGAAACACCATATATTTT
cdr3_aa: CASSLDGSGNTIYF

d_call: -
clone_size: -
j_call: TRBJ2-2
v_call: TRBV7-9
cdr3_nt: TGTGCCAGCAGCTTAAGGGCCCAGAACACCGGGGAGCTGTTTTTT
cdr3_aa: CASSLRAQNTGELFF

d_call: -
clone_size: -
j_call: TRBJ2-5
v_call: TRBV5-6
cdr3_nt: TGTGCCAGCAGCCTCGGTCGGAGGTTTCAAGAGACCCAGTACTTC
cdr3_aa: CASSLGRRFQETQYF

d_call: -
clone_size: -
j_call: TRBJ1-2
v_call: TRBV6-2/TRBV6-3
cdr3_nt: TGTGCCAGCAGTTACTCGAAAACGGGGCCCTATGGCTACACCTTC
cdr3_aa: CASSYSKTGPYGYTF

d_call: TRBD2
clone_size: -
j_call: TRBJ2-1
v_call: TRBV19
cdr3_nt: TGTGCCAGTAGGAGGACTAGCGGGGCGACCGACAATGAGCAGTTCTTC
cdr3_aa: CASRRTSGATDNEQFF

d_call: TRBD2
clone_size: -
j_call: TRBJ2-2
v_call: TRBV13
cdr3_nt: TGTGCCAGCAGCTTCGCGGGGGGGAACACCGGGGAGCTGTTTTTT
cdr3_aa: CASSFAGGNTGELFF

d_call: -
clone_size: few
j_call: TRBJ1-2
v_call: TRBV7-9
cdr3_nt: TGTGCCAGCAGCTTAGGATGGGGGCTAGGAGGCTACACCTTC
cdr3_aa: CASSLGWGLGGYTF

d_call: TRBD1
clone_size: -
j_call: TRBJ2-2
v_call: TRBV7-2
cdr3_nt: TGTGCCAGCAGGGCACAGGGGACCGGGGAGCTGTTTTTT
cdr3_aa: CASRAQGTGELFF

d_call: -
clone_size: once
j_call: TRBJ2-3
v_call: TRBV7-2
cdr3_nt: TGTGCCAGCAGCTTAGTGAACACAGATACGCAGTATTTT
cdr3_aa: CASSLVNTDTQYF